This T cell receptor (beta chain) originates from a study of blood T cell repertoires in COVID-19. Under the authors' procedure: Scientists estimated how many nucleated cells there were by amplifying reference gene primers. Measured with immunoSEQ multiplex PCR; TCRdb has only the in-frame clones, and not every one. The V and J calls and clone size come from that table; D and trimming were worked out from the DNA. The data show about 210,000 clones, with more than 75% seen just once and roughly 4.5% held by the top ten. The germline V gene has CDR1 SGHRS and CDR2 YFSETQ. Trimming removed 3 bases from V and 0 bases from J, with 10 bases in between. The CDR3 is 15 residues long.

The rearrangement links TRBV5-1 to TRBJ1-3, with D possibly being TRBD1 (5 bases). This receptor was taken from a man aged 25 to 45 with acute COVID-19. Sequenced: PBMCs or T cells enriched from blood (not recorded which). As DNA, the CDR3 is TGCGCCAGCAGCTCCGATGGGGCCTCTGGAAACACCATATATTTT. It is translated as CASSSDGASGNTIYF.